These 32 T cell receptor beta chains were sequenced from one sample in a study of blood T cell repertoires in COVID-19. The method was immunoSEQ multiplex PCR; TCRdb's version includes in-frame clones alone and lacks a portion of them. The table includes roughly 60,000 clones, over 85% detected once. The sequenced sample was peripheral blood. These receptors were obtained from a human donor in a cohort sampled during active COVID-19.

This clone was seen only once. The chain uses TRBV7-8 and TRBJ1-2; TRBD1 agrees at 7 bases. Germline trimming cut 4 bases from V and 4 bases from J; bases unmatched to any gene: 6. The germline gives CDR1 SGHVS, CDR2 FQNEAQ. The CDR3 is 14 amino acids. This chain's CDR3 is CASSSVRDSYGYTF. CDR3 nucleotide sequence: TGTGCCAGCAGCTCGGTCCGGGACAGCTATGGCTACACCTTC.

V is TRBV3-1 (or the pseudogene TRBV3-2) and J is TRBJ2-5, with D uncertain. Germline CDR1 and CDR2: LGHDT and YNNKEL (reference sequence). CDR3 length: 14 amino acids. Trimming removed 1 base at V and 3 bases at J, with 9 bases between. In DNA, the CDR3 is TGTGCCAGCAGCCAAGGAGGTTTTAAAGAGACCCAGTACTTC. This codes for CASSQGGFKETQYF.

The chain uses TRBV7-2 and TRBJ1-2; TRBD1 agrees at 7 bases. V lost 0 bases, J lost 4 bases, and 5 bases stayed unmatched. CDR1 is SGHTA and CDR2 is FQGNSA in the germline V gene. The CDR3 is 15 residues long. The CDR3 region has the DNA TGTGCCAGCAGCTTAGCCGACAGGGCCAGCTATGGCTACACCTTC. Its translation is CASSLADRASYGYTF.

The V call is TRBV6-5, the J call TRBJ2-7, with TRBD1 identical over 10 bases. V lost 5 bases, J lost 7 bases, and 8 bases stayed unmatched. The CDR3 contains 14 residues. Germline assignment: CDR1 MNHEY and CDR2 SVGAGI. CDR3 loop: CASSIRQGAGEQYF. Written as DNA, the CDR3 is TGTGCCAGCAGTATAAGACAGGGGGCAGGTGAGCAGTACTTC.

CDR3 loop: CASSSSSGGASEQFF. The CDR3 nucleotides read TGTGCCAGCAGCTCATCTAGCGGGGGGGCTAGTGAGCAGTTCTTC. This chain links TRBV7-3 with TRBJ2-1, with 12 bases fitting TRBD2. The ends lost 4 bases at V and 9 bases at J; junction bases unmatched: 7. The CDR3 has 15 residues. Germline lookup yields CDR1 SGHTA and CDR2 FQGTGA.

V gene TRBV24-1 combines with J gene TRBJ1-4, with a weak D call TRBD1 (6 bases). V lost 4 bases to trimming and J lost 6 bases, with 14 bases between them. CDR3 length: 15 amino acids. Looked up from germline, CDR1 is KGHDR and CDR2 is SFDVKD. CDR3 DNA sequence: TGTGCCACCAGTGACCGCAGGGGCCGCGATGAAAAACTGTTTTTT. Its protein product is CATSDRRGRDEKLFF.

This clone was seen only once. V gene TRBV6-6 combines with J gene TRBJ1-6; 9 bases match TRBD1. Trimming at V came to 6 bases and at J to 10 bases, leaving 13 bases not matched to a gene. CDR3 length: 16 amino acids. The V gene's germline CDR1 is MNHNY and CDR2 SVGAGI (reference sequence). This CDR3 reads CASRGGSRTGASPLHF. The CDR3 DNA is TGTGCCAGCAGGGGGGGAAGTAGGACAGGGGCATCACCCCTCCACTTT.

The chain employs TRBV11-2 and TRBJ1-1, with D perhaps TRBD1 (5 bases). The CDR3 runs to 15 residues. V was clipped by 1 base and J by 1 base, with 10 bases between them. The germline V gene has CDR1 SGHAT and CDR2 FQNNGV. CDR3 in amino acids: CASSLASDRNTEAFF. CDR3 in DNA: TGTGCCAGCAGCTTAGCTTCCGACAGGAACACTGAAGCTTTCTTT.

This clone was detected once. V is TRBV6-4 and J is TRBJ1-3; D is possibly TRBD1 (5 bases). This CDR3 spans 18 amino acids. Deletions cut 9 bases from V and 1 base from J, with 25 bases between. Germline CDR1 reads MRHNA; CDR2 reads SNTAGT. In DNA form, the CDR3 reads TGTGCCAGGGCGCGGGTCCGGGCCGGGGACTTATCTGGAAACACCATATATTTT. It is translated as CARARVRAGDLSGNTIYF.

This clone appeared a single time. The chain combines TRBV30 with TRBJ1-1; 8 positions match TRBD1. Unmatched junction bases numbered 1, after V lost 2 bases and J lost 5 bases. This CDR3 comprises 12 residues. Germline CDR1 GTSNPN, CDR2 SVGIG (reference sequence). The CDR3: CAWSTGGTEAFF. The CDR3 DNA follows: TGTGCCTGGAGTACAGGGGGGACTGAAGCTTTCTTT.

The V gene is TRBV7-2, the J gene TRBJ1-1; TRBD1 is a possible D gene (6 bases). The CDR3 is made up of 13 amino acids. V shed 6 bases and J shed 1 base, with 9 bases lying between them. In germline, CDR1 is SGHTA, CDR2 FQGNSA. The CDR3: CASSRQENTEAFF. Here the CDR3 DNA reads TGTGCCAGCAGTCGACAGGAGAACACTGAAGCTTTCTTT.

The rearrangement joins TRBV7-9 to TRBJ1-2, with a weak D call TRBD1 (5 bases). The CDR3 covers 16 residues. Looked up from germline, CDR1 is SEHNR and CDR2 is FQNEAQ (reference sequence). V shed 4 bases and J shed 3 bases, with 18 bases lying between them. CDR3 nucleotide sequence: TGTGCCAGCAGCTCTCCGTCGGACAACACTGACTATGGCTACACCTTC. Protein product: CASSSPSDNTDYGYTF.

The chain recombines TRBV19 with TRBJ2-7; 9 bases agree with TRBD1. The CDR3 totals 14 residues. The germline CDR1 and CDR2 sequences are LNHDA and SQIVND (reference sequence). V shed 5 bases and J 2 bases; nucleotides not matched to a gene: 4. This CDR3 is CASSSRQGAYEQYF. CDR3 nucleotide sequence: TGTGCCAGTAGTTCCCGACAGGGGGCCTACGAGCAGTACTTC.

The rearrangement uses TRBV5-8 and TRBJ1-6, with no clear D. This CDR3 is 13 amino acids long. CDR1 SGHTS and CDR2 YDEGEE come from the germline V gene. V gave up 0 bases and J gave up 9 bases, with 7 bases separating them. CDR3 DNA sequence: TGTGCCAGCAGCTTGGGACTCCCTTCACCCCTCCACTTT. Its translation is CASSLGLPSPLHF.

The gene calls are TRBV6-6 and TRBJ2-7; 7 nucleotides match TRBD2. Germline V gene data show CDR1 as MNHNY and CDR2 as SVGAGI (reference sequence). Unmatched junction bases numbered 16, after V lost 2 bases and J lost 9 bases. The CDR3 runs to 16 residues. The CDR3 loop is CASSYPHPSGDSGQYF. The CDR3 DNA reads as TGTGCCAGCAGTTACCCCCACCCTAGCGGTGATTCTGGGCAGTACTTC.

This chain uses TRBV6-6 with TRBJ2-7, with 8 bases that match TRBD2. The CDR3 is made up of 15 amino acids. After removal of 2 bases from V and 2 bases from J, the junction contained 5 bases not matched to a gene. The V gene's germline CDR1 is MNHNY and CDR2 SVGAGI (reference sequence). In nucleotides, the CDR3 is TGTGCCAGCAGTTACGACGGGGGGGGAACCTACGAGCAGTACTTC. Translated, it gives CASSYDGGGTYEQYF.

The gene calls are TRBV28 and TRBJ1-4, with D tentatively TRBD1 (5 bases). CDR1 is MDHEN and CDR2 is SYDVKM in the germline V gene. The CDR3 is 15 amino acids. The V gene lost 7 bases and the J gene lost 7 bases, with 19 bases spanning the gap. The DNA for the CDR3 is TGTGCCAGCACCCCCCCGGGGGTTTGGGGTGAAAAACTGTTTTTT. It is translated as CASTPPGVWGEKLFF.

The CDR3 nucleotides are TGTGCCAGCAGTTTACGGAGGGGGCAGGGGGCTGGGGTAGAGGAGCTGTTTTTT. It is translated as CASSLRRGQGAGVEELFF. The chain combines TRBV27 with TRBJ2-2; 8 bases match TRBD1. V shed 2 bases and J 10 bases; nucleotides not matched to a gene: 18. The CDR3 has 18 residues. Germline CDR1 reads MNHEY; CDR2 reads SMNVEV (reference sequence).

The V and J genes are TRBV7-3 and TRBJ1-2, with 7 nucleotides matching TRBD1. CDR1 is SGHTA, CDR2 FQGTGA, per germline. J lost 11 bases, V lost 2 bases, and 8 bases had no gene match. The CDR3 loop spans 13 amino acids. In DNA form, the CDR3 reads TGTGCCAGCAGCTTAGCCGACAGGGTAGCGTACACCTTC. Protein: CASSLADRVAYTF.

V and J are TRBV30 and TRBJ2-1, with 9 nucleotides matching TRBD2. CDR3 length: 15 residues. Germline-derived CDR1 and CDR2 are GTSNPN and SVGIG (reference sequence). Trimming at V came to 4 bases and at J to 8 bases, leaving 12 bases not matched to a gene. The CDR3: CAWTSGIGFMDEQFF. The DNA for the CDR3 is TGTGCCTGGACTAGCGGGATCGGGTTCATGGATGAGCAGTTCTTC.

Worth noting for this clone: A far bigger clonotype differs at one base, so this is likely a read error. The CDR3 DNA reads TGCGCCAGCAGCCCCGGGACCTACAATGAGCAGTTCTTC. Translation: CASSPGTYNEQFF. The genes are TRBV10-2 and TRBJ2-1; maybe TRBD2 (5 bases). CDR1 and CDR2 (germline): WSHSY, SAAADI. Trimming cost V 6 bases and J 2 bases, with 8 bases left between them. The CDR3 runs to 13 residues.

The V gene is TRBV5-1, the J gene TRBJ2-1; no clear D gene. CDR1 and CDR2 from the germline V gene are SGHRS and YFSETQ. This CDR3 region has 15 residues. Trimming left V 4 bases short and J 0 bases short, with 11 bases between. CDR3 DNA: TGCGCCAGCAGCCCCAGTGATCCCTCCTACAATGAGCAGTTCTTC. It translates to CASSPSDPSYNEQFF.

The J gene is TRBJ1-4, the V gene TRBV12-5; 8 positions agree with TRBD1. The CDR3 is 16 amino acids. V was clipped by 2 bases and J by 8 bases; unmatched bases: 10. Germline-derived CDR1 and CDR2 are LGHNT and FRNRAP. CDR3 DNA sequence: TGTGCTAGTGGTTTGACGACCGGGACAGGAGAAGAAAAACTGTTTTTT. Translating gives CASGLTTGTGEEKLFF.

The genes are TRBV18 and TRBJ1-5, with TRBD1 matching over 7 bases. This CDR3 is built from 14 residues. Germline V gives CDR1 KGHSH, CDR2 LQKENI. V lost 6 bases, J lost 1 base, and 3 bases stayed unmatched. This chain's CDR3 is CASSRGQSNQPQHF. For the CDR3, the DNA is TGTGCCAGCTCGCGGGGACAGAGCAATCAGCCCCAGCATTTT. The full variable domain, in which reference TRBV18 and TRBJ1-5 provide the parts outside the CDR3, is NAGVMQNPRHLVRRRGQEARLRCSPMKGHSHVYWYRQLPEEGLKFMVYLQKENIIDESGMPKERFSAEFPKEGPSILRIQQVVRGDSAAYFCASSRGQSNQPQHFGDGTRLSIL.

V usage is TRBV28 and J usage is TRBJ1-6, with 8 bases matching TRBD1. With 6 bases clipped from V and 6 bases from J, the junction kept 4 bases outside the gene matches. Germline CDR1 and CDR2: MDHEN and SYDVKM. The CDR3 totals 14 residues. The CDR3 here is CASSMGQANSPLHF. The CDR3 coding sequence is TGTGCCAGCAGCATGGGACAGGCTAATTCACCCCTCCACTTT.

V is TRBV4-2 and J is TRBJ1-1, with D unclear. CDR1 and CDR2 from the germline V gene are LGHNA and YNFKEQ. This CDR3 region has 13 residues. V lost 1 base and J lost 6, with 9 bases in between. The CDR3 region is CASSQVWAPEAFF. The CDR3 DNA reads TGTGCCAGCAGCCAAGTCTGGGCCCCTGAAGCTTTCTTT.

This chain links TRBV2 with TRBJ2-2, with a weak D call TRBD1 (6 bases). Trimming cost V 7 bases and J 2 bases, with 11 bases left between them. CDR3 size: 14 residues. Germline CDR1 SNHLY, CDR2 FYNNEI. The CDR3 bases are TGTGCCAGCACAGGGGTTCTAAACACCGGGGAGCTGTTTTTT. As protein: CASTGVLNTGELFF.

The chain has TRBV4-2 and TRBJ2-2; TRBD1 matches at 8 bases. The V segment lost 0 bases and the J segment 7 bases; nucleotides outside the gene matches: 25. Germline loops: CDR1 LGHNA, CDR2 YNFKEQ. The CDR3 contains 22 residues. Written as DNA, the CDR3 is TGTGCCAGCAGCCAAGATAGGAACGACAGGGGTCAAAGGGGGCCTAGTGGCGGGGAGCTGTTTTTT. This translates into CASSQDRNDRGQRGPSGGELFF.

The CDR3 region has the DNA TGTGCCAGTAGTTTATCATCTCGACTCCCCGAGGGCGTCTACACCTTC. Translated: CASSLSSRLPEGVYTF. The chain joins TRBV19 to TRBJ1-2; D call uncertain. The CDR3 loop spans 16 amino acids. The V gene lost 5 bases and the J gene lost 10 bases, with 26 bases spanning the gap. CDR1 and CDR2 from the germline V gene are LNHDA and SQIVND (reference sequence).

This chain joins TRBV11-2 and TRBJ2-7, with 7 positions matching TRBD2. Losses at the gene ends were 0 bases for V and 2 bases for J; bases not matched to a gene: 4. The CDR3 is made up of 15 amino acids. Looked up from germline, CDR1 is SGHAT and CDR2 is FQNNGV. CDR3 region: CASSLDYSGAYEQYF. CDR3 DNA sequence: TGTGCCAGCAGCTTAGATTACAGCGGGGCCTACGAGCAGTACTTC.

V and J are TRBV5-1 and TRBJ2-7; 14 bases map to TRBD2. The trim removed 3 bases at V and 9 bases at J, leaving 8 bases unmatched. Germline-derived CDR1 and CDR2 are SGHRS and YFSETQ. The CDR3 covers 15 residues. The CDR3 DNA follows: TGCGCCAGCAGCTCCGGGACTAGCGGGGGAACCCCGCAGTACTTC. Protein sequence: CASSSGTSGGTPQYF. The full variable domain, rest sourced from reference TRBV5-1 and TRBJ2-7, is KAGVTQTPRYLIKTRGQQVTLSCSPISGHRSVSWYQQTPGQGLQFLFEYFSETQRNKGNFPGRFSGRQFSNSRSEMNVSTLELGDSALYLCASSSGTSGGTPQYFGPGTRLTVT.

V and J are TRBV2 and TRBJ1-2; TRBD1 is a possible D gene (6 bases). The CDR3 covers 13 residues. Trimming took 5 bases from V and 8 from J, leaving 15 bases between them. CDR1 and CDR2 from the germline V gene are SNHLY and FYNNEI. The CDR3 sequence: CASSPQGFEGYTF. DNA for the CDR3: TGTGCCAGCAGTCCACAGGGCTTCGAGGGCTACACCTTC.